The 16 T cell receptor beta chains listed next were all sequenced from one sample in a study of OX40 agonist ivuxolimab in advanced cancers. Measured with immunoSEQ multiplex PCR; TCRdb has only the in-frame clones, and not every one. The table lists 55,000 to 70,000 clones, roughly four fifths of them singletons. This sample comprised CD4+ or CD8+ T cells sorted from blood, obtained in a trial of the OX40 agonist ivuxolimab. The receptors here all came from an adult with an advanced solid tumor such as melanoma, head and neck, liver or kidney cancer.

V is TRBV2 and J is TRBJ1-5; D is undetermined. Germline V gives CDR1 SNHLY, CDR2 FYNNEI. The CDR3 is 14 amino acids. The ends were cut back, 4 bases at V and 0 bases at J, with 7 bases in the middle. The CDR3 is CASSAQDSNQPQHF. The CDR3 DNA reads TGTGCCAGCAGTGCTCAGGATAGCAATCAGCCCCAGCATTTT. The full variable domain, its missing parts supplied by reference TRBV2 and TRBJ1-5, is EPEVTQTPSHQVTQMGQEVILRCVPISNHLYFYWYRQILGQKVEFLVSFYNNEISEKSEIFDDQFSVERPDGSNFTLKIRSTKLEDSAMYFCASSAQDSNQPQHFGDGTRLSIL.

This clone was detected only a few times. The chain combines TRBV2 with TRBJ2-2; D unclear. The CDR3 totals 14 residues. Germline CDR1 and CDR2: SNHLY and FYNNEI. The CDR3: CACKVAAMTGELFF. Written as DNA, the CDR3 is TGTGCTTGCAAGGTAGCAGCAATGACCGGGGAGCTGTTTTTT. Full variable domain (outside the CDR3, taken from reference TRBV2 and TRBJ2-2): EPEVTQTPSHQVTQMGQEVILRCVPISNHLYFYWYRQILGQKVEFLVSFYNNEISEKSEIFDDQFSVERPDGSNFTLKIRSTKLEDSAMYFCACKVAAMTGELFFGEGSRLTVL.

This clone occurred a few times. The genes are TRBV9 and TRBJ1-1, with a possible D match to TRBD1 (5 bases). The CDR3 extends over 14 amino acids. Germline CDR1 reads SGDLS; CDR2 reads YYNGEE. The V gene lost 3 bases and the J gene lost 3 bases, with 12 bases spanning the gap. CDR3 nucleotide sequence: TGTGCCAGCAGCGCCGGATTGGGGGACACTGAAGCTTTCTTT. Its protein product is CASSAGLGDTEAFF.

The chain uses TRBV27 and TRBJ1-6; D is perhaps TRBD1 (6 bases). V was shortened by 5 bases and J by 5 bases, with 10 bases between the two germline ends. CDR1 is MNHEY, CDR2 SMNVEV, per germline (reference sequence). This CDR3 is 14 amino acids long. CDR3 region: CASSPQGHNSPLHF. The CDR3 DNA reads as TGTGCCAGCAGTCCGCAGGGGCATAATTCACCCCTCCACTTT.

The V gene is TRBV18, the J gene TRBJ2-5; either TRBD1 or TRBD2 may fit D (5 bases each). Germline V gives CDR1 KGHSH, CDR2 LQKENI. This CDR3 region has 15 residues. V shed 3 bases and J shed 1 base, with 12 bases lying between them. The CDR3: CASSPGFGAQETQYF. In DNA, the CDR3 is TGTGCCAGCTCACCCGGTTTCGGGGCCCAAGAGACCCAGTACTTC.

The chain joins TRBV5-1 to TRBJ2-7; 9 nucleotides match TRBD1. Unmatched junction bases numbered 9, after V lost 3 bases and J lost 2 bases. CDR3 length: 16 amino acids. Per germline, CDR1 SGHRS and CDR2 YFSETQ. CDR3 sequence (DNA): TGCGCCAGCAGCTCGGAACAGGGACAGGGTCCCTACGAGCAGTACTTC. Translating it yields CASSSEQGQGPYEQYF. Full variable domain (rest looked up from reference TRBV5-1 and TRBJ2-7): KAGVTQTPRYLIKTRGQQVTLSCSPISGHRSVSWYQQTPGQGLQFLFEYFSETQRNKGNFPGRFSGRQFSNSRSEMNVSTLELGDSALYLCASSSEQGQGPYEQYFGPGTRLTVT.

The chain combines TRBV6-5 with TRBJ1-6, with D unclear. The V gene's germline CDR1 is MNHEY and CDR2 SVGAGI. The V end lost 2 bases, the J end lost 16 bases, and 18 bases lay between the germline ends. The CDR3 runs to 14 residues. In DNA form, the CDR3 reads TGTGCCAGCAGTTACCTGCCCCAGGTGGGAGAGCTCCACTTT. It specifies CASSYLPQVGELHF.

The chain couples TRBV19 to TRBJ1-5; D gene unclear. Germline V gives CDR1 LNHDA, CDR2 SQIVND (reference sequence). V lost 3 bases and J 2 bases, leaving 11 bases between the germline ends. The CDR3 covers 15 residues. The CDR3 sequence: CASSIYVDGNQPQHF. The CDR3, as DNA: TGTGCCAGTAGTATCTATGTAGATGGCAATCAGCCCCAGCATTTT. Supplemented by reference TRBV19 and TRBJ1-5, the full variable domain reads DGGITQSPKYLFRKEGQNVTLSCEQNLNHDAMYWYRQDPGQGLRLIYYSQIVNDFQKGDIAEGYSVSREKKESFPLTVTSAQKNPTAFYLCASSIYVDGNQPQHFGDGTRLSIL.

The chain links TRBV28 to TRBJ2-7, with TRBD1 matching 8 bases. Germline CDR1 reads MDHEN; CDR2 reads SYDVKM. With 5 bases clipped from V and 5 bases from J, the junction kept 11 bases outside the gene matches. The CDR3 length is 15 residues. The CDR3 loop reads CASSLPQGARDEQYF. The DNA for the CDR3 is TGTGCCAGCAGTCTCCCCCAGGGGGCAAGGGACGAGCAGTACTTC.

The rearrangement joins TRBV19 to TRBJ2-5; no firm D call. The CDR3 loop spans 15 amino acids. The germline V gene has CDR1 LNHDA and CDR2 SQIVND (reference sequence). The V gene lost 6 bases and the J gene lost 5 bases, with 19 bases spanning the gap. The CDR3, as DNA: TGTGCCAGTAGCAAACTCCCCGGGCGCGCGGAGACCCAGTACTTC. Amino acid sequence: CASSKLPGRAETQYF. Variable domain in full (rest from reference TRBV19 and TRBJ2-5): DGGITQSPKYLFRKEGQNVTLSCEQNLNHDAMYWYRQDPGQGLRLIYYSQIVNDFQKGDIAEGYSVSREKKESFPLTVTSAQKNPTAFYLCASSKLPGRAETQYFGPGTRLLVL.

This clone was counted a single time. This chain connects TRBV7-9 to TRBJ2-1; D is ambiguous. V dropped 5 bases and J dropped 9 bases, with 11 bases sitting between them. Germline CDR1 is SEHNR and CDR2 is FQNEAQ (reference sequence). The CDR3 extends over 12 amino acids. CDR3 region: CASSPQTGEQFF. The CDR3 coding sequence is TGTGCCAGCAGCCCTCAAACTGGTGAGCAGTTCTTC.

This chain connects TRBV5-5 to TRBJ2-7, with 7 bases identical to TRBD1. CDR1 and CDR2 from the germline V gene are SGHKS and YYEKEE (reference sequence). The CDR3 loop spans 15 amino acids. With 3 bases clipped from V and 3 bases from J, the junction kept 9 bases outside the gene matches. CDR3 amino acids: CASSSTVDRVYEQYF. The CDR3 coding sequence is TGTGCCAGCAGCTCCACTGTAGACAGGGTCTACGAGCAGTACTTC.

The chain has TRBV18 and TRBJ2-5; a possible D gene is TRBD1 (6 bases). The ends were cut back, 0 bases at V and 2 bases at J, with 7 bases in the middle. The length of the CDR3 is 14 residues. Per the germline V gene, CDR1 is KGHSH and CDR2 is LQKENI. The CDR3 spells CASSPPDRQETQYF. DNA of the CDR3: TGTGCCAGCTCACCACCGGACAGACAAGAGACCCAGTACTTC. Full variable domain (remainder filled in from reference TRBV18 and TRBJ2-5): NAGVMQNPRHLVRRRGQEARLRCSPMKGHSHVYWYRQLPEEGLKFMVYLQKENIIDESGMPKERFSAEFPKEGPSILRIQQVVRGDSAAYFCASSPPDRQETQYFGPGTRLLVL.

The gene calls are TRBV19 and TRBJ1-3, with D possibly TRBD1 on 5 matching bases. V lost 5 bases and J 1 base, leaving 18 bases between the germline ends. Germline lookup yields CDR1 LNHDA and CDR2 SQIVND (reference sequence). The CDR3 sequence is 17 residues long. The CDR3 DNA is TGTGCCAGTAGTCCAGCGGCCGGGGCGGTATCTGGAAACACCATATATTTT. This sequence encodes CASSPAAGAVSGNTIYF.

The chain joins TRBV4-3 to TRBJ2-1, with 10 bases matching TRBD2. This CDR3 contains 15 residues. CDR1 is LGHNA and CDR2 is YSLEER in the germline V gene. J gave up 10 bases and V 1 base, and 7 bases lay outside the gene matches. The CDR3 here is CASSQGSGGAGEQFF. CDR3 DNA sequence: TGCGCCAGCAGCCAAGGCAGCGGGGGGGCTGGGGAGCAGTTCTTC.

A word on this clone: Different DNA sequences within this sample yield the same CDR3. The chain couples TRBV5-4 to TRBJ2-3, with 8 nucleotides matching TRBD2. The germline gives CDR1 SGHNT, CDR2 YYREEE (reference sequence). V lost 4 bases and J lost 7; bases outside the gene matches: 11. The CDR3 has 15 residues. CDR3 in amino acids: CASSTLGAGGNTQYF. DNA of the CDR3: TGTGCCAGCAGCACCTTGGGCGCGGGGGGAAATACGCAGTATTTT.